This passage covers 22 T cell receptor beta chains from one sample sequenced in a study of blood T cells in healthy people across ages. A second PCR, run for roughly 7 to 11 cycles, used a sample-barcoded 5' primer plus a J-beta primer mix. TCRdb passed the 5' RACE reads through MiXCR, listing each CDR3 protein once. The table has approximately 810,000 distinct CDR3 sequences, 29% seen once. The sequenced sample consisted of blood. These receptor sequences come from a woman of 80 years or more in good health.

Comment on this clonotype: This sequence may be a read error, since a much larger clone differs from it by one base. This chain connects TRBV18 to TRBJ2-3; D remains ambiguous. Trimming pared 3 bases from V and 1 base from J, leaving 8 bases between. Germline V lookup: CDR1 KGHSH, CDR2 LQKENI. CDR3 size: 14 residues. CDR3 coding DNA: TGTGCCAGCTCACCGAACGACTGCACAGATACGCAGTATTTT. This translates into CASSPNDCTDTQYF.

Points on this clonotype: Without the conserved terminal phenylalanine or tryptophan, this CDR3 likely stems from a read error. The DNA is left out, because the CDR3 cannot be placed on it with certainty; the CDR3 is given as TCRdb lists it. The rearrangement uses TRBV7-9 and TRBJ2-1; no check of the table's D call, TRBD2, against the DNA was made. 14 amino acids form the CDR3, both terminal residues included. Germline V lookup: CDR1 SEHNR, CDR2 FQNEAQ (reference sequence). The CDR3 region is CASRLGSGWDEQFS.

Details on this clonotype: A single base separates this from a much larger clone, so it may be a read error. The chain carries TRBV7-7 and TRBJ2-3; TRBD2 aligns across 7 bases. Germline values: CDR1 SSHAT, CDR2 FNYEAQ (reference sequence). This CDR3 comprises 15 residues. The CDR3 coding sequence is TGTGCTAGCAGCTTAGGCGGGAGTACCACAGATACGCAGTATTTT. The encoded protein is CASSLGGSTTDTQYF. Complete variable domain (other parts from reference TRBV7-7 and TRBJ2-3): GAGVSQSPRYKVTKRGQDVTLRCDPISSHATLYWYQQALGQGPEFLTYFNYEAQPDKSGLPSDRFSAERPEGSISTLTIQRTEQRDSAMYRCASSLGGSTTDTQYFGPGTRLTVL.

This chain uses TRBV15 with TRBJ1-1, with a possible D match to TRBD1 (5 bases). V was pared by 0 bases and J by 1 base, with 15 bases between. This CDR3 has 17 residues. Germline CDR1 reads LNHNV; CDR2 reads YYDKDF (reference sequence). CDR3 in amino acids: CATSRDRWEGRNTEAFF. The CDR3 bases are TGTGCCACCAGCAGAGATAGGTGGGAGGGGAGGAACACTGAAGCTTTCTTT. Combining the CDR3 with reference TRBV15 and TRBJ1-1 gives the whole variable domain DAMVIQNPRYQVTQFGKPVTLSCSQTLNHNVMYWYQQKSSQAPKLLFHYYDKDFNNEADTPDNFQSRRPNTSFCFLDIRSPGLGDTAMYLCATSRDRWEGRNTEAFFGQGTRLTVV.

Turning to this clonotype: It is likely a read error, because the conserved phenylalanine at the end of the CDR3 is missing. This sequence joins TRBV7-2 and TRBJ2-7; no clear D. The closer fit of TRBJ2-5 to the DNA end suggests the J call may be wrong. Germline V CDR1 and CDR2: SGHTA, FQGNSA. This CDR3 is built from 14 residues. The CDR3 loop is CASSLGISRETQYS. DNA of the CDR3: TGTGCCAGCAGCTTAGGGATTTCCCGGGAGACCCAGTACTCC.

This clonotype was recorded at least ten times. This chain uses TRBV5-4 with TRBJ2-7; 10 positions match TRBD1. CDR1 SGHNT and CDR2 YYREEE come from the germline V gene (reference sequence). Trimming removed 0 bases from V and 9 bases from J; junction bases left unmatched: 6. CDR3 size: 14 residues. The CDR3 loop is CASSLAGQGERQYF. For the CDR3, the DNA is TGTGCCAGCAGCTTGGCCGGACAGGGGGAGAGGCAGTACTTC.

This clonotype showed up many times. The V call is TRBV20-1, the J call TRBJ1-2; 7 nucleotides agree with TRBD1. The CDR3 loop spans 12 amino acids. Trimming removed 5 bases from V and 7 bases from J; junction bases left unmatched: 7. The germline V gene encodes CDR1 DFQATT and CDR2 SNEGSKA (reference sequence). The CDR3 DNA sequence: TGCAGTGCTCCCGGGACAGAATTTGGCTACACCTTC. As protein: CSAPGTEFGYTF.

This clonotype was counted once. The chain is built from TRBV28 and TRBJ2-5; 11 bases align to TRBD2. This CDR3 is built from 16 residues. Germline values: CDR1 MDHEN, CDR2 SYDVKM. Losses at the gene ends were 2 bases for V and 11 bases for J; bases not matched to a gene: 13. As DNA, the CDR3 is TGTGCCAGCAGTTTACATTTAGCGGGGGGGAGGGGTGAGCAGTACTTC. It codes for CASSLHLAGGRGEQYF.

Points on this clonotype: This could be a read error, since a much larger clone is one nucleotide away. The chain is built from TRBV20-1 and TRBJ2-1, with TRBD2 matching 7 bases. The CDR3 is 13 amino acids. The trim removed 3 bases at V and 13 bases at J, leaving 12 bases unmatched. Germline V gene sequence: CDR1 DFQATT, CDR2 SNEGSKA (reference sequence). CDR3 in DNA: TGCAGTGCTAGCGCTAGACTAGCTGAGACCCAGTTCTTC. Translated: CSASARLAETQFF.

The chain uses TRBV3-1 and TRBJ2-7, with a weak D call TRBD1 (5 bases). V lost 1 base and J lost 8, with 12 bases in between. The CDR3 length is 13 residues. Germline V CDR1 and CDR2: LGHDT, YNNKEL (reference sequence). Written as DNA, the CDR3 is TGTGCCAGCAGCCAAGTCCCAGGGAACAAGCAGTACTTC. Translating it yields CASSQVPGNKQYF.

This clonotype was recorded a few times. The chain couples TRBV28 to TRBJ1-5; TRBD1 matches at 7 bases. CDR1 and CDR2 from the germline V gene are MDHEN and SYDVKM. Trimming cost V 4 bases and J 5 bases; bases outside gene matches: 17. The CDR3 is 18 residues long. The chain's CDR3 is CASSSKTQTGSRDQPQHF. CDR3 nucleotides: TGTGCCAGCAGTTCCAAAACTCAGACAGGGAGTAGGGATCAGCCCCAGCATTTT.

Comment on this clonotype: A much larger clone lies a single base off, so this may be a read error. The chain recombines TRBV24-1 with TRBJ2-1, with 8 bases lining up with TRBD1. The CDR3 is 16 amino acids. The junction had 10 bases not matched to a gene; V was cut back by 4 bases and J by 6 bases. Germline loops: CDR1 KGHDR, CDR2 SFDVKD. CDR3 in amino acids: CATSERDRGLRNEQFF. Written as DNA, the CDR3 is TGTGCCACCAGTGAGCGCGACAGGGGTCTGCGCAATGAGCAGTTCTTC.

This clonotype has at least ten counts. The chain has TRBV24-1 and TRBJ2-3, with D perhaps matching TRBD2 (6 bases). There are 14 residues in the CDR3. V was trimmed by 1 base and J by 14 bases, leaving 18 bases between them. Germline-derived CDR1 and CDR2 are KGHDR and SFDVKD. Here the CDR3 DNA reads TGTGCCACCAGTGATTTTACTCCGGAGGGGTCGTGGTATTTT. Encoded protein: CATSDFTPEGSWYF.

The chain couples TRBV2 to TRBJ2-1; TRBD2 aligns across 7 bases. Germline V gene sequence: CDR1 SNHLY, CDR2 FYNNEI. This CDR3 is 13 amino acids long. The J segment lost 2 bases and the V segment lost 8 bases, leaving 3 bases of the junction unmatched. CDR3 sequence: CASLADPYNEQFF. The DNA of the CDR3 is TGTGCCAGCCTAGCGGACCCCTACAATGAGCAGTTCTTC.

The chain carries TRBV20-1 and TRBJ2-2; D is uncertain. The V end was cut by 2 bases, the J end by 3 bases, with 7 bases between. CDR1 is DFQATT and CDR2 is SNEGSKA in the germline V gene (reference sequence). This CDR3 is built from 13 residues. This CDR3 is CSARYIDTGELFF. CDR3 nucleotide sequence: TGCAGTGCTAGATACATTGACACCGGGGAGCTGTTTTTT.

This clonotype has ten or more counts. The chain employs TRBV7-4 and TRBJ1-2; TRBD1 agrees at 8 bases. CDR1 is SGHVT, CDR2 SQSDAQ, per germline. With 11 bases clipped from V and 0 bases from J, the junction kept 5 bases outside the gene matches. This CDR3 region has 13 residues. The CDR3 loop reads CAEDREANYGYTF. The CDR3 bases are TGTGCCGAGGACAGGGAAGCTAACTATGGCTACACCTTC.

The rearrangement joins TRBV20-1 to TRBJ2-1; D is undetermined. The germline V and J ends were trimmed by 0 bases and 10 bases, with 4 bases remaining between them. The CDR3 has 10 residues. CDR1 is DFQATT and CDR2 is SNEGSKA in the germline V gene (reference sequence). CDR3 sequence: CSAREGEQFF. The DNA of the CDR3 is TGCAGTGCTAGAGAGGGCGAGCAGTTCTTC.

The rearrangement joins TRBV6-5 to TRBJ1-1; no firm D call. The CDR3 runs to 15 residues. V shed 6 bases and J shed 4 bases, with 18 bases lying between them. Germline CDR1 and CDR2: MNHEY and SVGAGI. DNA for the CDR3: TGTGCCAGCAGCGCCAGGACCCAACGGGGCACTGAAGCTTTCTTT. As protein: CASSARTQRGTEAFF.

The chain couples TRBV5-1 to TRBJ2-7; 10 nucleotides align to TRBD1. CDR3 length: 15 amino acids. Trimming removed 3 bases from V and 3 bases from J; junction bases left unmatched: 6. Germline-derived CDR1 and CDR2 are SGHRS and YFSETQ. CDR3 amino acids: CASSWGTGAFYEQYF. The CDR3 nucleotides are TGCGCCAGCAGCTGGGGGACAGGGGCTTTCTACGAGCAGTACTTC.

The chain combines TRBV20-1 with TRBJ2-1; 8 nucleotides align to TRBD1. Matching the DNA end better, TRBJ2-7 makes the J call doubtful. The CDR3 totals 16 residues. CDR1 DFQATT and CDR2 SNEGSKA come from the germline V gene (reference sequence). The CDR3 reads CSARAGRDRKAYEQYF. As DNA, the CDR3 is TGCAGTGCTAGAGCCGGCCGGGACAGGAAAGCCTACGAGCAGTACTTC.

A remark on this clonotype: This may stem from a read error, because a much larger clone lies one nucleotide away. V usage is TRBV11-2 and J usage is TRBJ2-7, with TRBD2 identical over 9 bases. The J call may be in error: the DNA end matches TRBJ2-5 better. This CDR3 has 17 amino acids. CDR1 and CDR2 from the germline V gene are SGHAT and FQNNGV. CDR3 amino acids: CASSLDPGRGGTGTQYF. CDR3 bases: TGTGCCAGCAGCTTAGACCCTGGGCGGGGGGGCACAGGGACCCAGTACTTC.

This clonotype was seen a handful of times. V is TRBV11-3 and J is TRBJ2-2; 7 bases are a match to TRBD2. CDR3 length equals 16 residues. V shed 0 bases, J shed 3 bases, and the junction held 4 bases outside the gene matches. Germline CDR1 SGHNT, CDR2 YENEEA. Written as DNA, the CDR3 is TGTGCCAGCAGCTTAGAGGCTAGCGGCTACACCGGGGAGCTGTTTTTT. Amino acid sequence: CASSLEASGYTGELFF. Full variable domain (outside the CDR3, taken from reference TRBV11-3 and TRBJ2-2): EAGVVQSPRYKIIEKKQPVAFWCNPISGHNTLYWYLQNLGQGPELLIRYENEEAVDDSQLPKDRFSAERLKGVDSTLKIQPAELGDSAVYLCASSLEASGYTGELFFGEGSRLTVL.